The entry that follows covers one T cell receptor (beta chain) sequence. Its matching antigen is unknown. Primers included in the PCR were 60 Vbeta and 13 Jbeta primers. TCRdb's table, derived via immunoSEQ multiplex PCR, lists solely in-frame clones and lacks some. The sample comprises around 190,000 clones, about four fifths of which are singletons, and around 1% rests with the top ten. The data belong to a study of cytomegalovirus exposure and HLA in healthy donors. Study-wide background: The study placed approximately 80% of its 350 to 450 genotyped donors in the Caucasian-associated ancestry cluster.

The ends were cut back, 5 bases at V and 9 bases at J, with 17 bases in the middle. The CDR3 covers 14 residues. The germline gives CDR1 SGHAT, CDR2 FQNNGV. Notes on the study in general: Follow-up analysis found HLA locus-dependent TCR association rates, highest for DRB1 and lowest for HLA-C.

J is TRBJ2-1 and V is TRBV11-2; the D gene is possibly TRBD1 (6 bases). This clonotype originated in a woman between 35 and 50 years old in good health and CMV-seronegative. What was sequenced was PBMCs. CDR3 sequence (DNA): TGTGCCAGCAGCCACTGGACAGTTACAGGTGAGCAGTTCTTC. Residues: CASSHWTVTGEQFF.